This TCR beta chain appears in the sequencing data of a study of blood T cell repertoires in COVID-19. As for the study in general: The samples span acute and convalescent COVID-19 from the United States, Italy and Spain. The cDNA or gDNA used as material had been derived from T cells, B-cell-depleted T cells, or PBMCs.

Authors' methods: Amplification from reference gene primers served as the basis for estimated nucleated cell counts. Sequencing was performed with immunoSEQ multiplex PCR; in TCRdb, only in-frame clones are kept and a portion is missing. V, J and clone size are those of that table, while D and trimming were read from the DNA. The repertoire holds some 150,000 clones, with around 90% as singletons. With 6 bases clipped from V and 4 bases from J, the junction kept 14 bases outside the gene matches. CDR1 is SNHLY and CDR2 is FYNNEI in the germline V gene. The CDR3 runs 17 residues. The receptor was isolated from a man aged 50 to 59 with acute or convalescent COVID-19. The V and J genes are TRBV2 and TRBJ2-1; TRBD2 aligns across 8 bases. Sequencing was done on a sample of peripheral blood. The CDR3 DNA is TGTGCCAGCAGGACCCTTTCAACTCGGGGGGGTTACAATGAGCAGTTCTTC. Encoded protein: CASRTLSTRGGYNEQFF.